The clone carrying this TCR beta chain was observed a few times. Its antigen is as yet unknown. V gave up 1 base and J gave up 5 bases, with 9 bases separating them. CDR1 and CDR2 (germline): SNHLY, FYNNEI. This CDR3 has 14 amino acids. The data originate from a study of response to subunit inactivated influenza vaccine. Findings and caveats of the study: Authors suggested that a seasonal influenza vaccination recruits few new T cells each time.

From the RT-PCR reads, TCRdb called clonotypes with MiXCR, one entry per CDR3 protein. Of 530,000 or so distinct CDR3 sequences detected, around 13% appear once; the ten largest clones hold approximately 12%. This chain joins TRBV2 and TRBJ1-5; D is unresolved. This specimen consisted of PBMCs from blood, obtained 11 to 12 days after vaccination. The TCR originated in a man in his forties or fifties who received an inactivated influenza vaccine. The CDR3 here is CASSEGLRDQPQHF. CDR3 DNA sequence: TGTGCCAGCAGTGAAGGACTGCGGGATCAGCCCCAGCATTTT.